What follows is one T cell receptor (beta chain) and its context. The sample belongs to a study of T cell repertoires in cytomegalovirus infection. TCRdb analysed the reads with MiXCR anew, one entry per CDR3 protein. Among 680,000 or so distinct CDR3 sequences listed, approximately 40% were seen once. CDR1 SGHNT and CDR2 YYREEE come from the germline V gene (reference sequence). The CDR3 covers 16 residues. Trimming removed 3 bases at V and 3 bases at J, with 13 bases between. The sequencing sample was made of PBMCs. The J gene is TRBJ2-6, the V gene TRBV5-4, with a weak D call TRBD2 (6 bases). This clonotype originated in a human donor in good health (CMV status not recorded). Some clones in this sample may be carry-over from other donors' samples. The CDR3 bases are TGTGCCAGCAGCTCCCGGGACTCGCATGGGGCCAACGTCCTGACTTTC. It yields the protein CASSSRDSHGANVLTF. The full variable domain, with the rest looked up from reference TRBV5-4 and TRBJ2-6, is ETGVTQSPTHLIKTRGQQVTLRCSSQSGHNTVSWYQQALGQGPQFIFQYYREEENGRGNFPPRFSGLQFPNYSSELNVNALELDDSALYLCASSSRDSHGANVLTFGAGSRLTVL.